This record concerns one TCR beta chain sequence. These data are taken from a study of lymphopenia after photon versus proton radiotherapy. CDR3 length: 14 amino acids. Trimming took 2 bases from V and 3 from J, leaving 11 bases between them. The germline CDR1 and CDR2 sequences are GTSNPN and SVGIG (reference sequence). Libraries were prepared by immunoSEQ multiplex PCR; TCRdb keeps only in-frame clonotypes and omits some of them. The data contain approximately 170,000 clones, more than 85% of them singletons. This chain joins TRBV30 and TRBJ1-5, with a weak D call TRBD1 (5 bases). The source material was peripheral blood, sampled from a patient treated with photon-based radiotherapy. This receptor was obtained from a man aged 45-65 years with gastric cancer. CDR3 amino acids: CAWSRDLTNQPQHF. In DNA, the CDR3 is TGTGCCTGGAGTAGGGACTTGACCAATCAGCCCCAGCATTTT.